Following are 32 T cell receptor beta chains from one sample sequenced in a study of CD8+ T cells in alopecia areata. As the sequencing template, cDNA was produced by extracting RNA and reverse transcribing it. Method: immunoSEQ multiplex PCR; TCRdb's copy keeps in-frame clones and lacks some. The sample records 90,000 to 100,000 clones, 60% to 65% being singletons. Treatment reported: oral pan-JAK inhibitor, 5-10 mg twice daily. The sequenced sample was CD8+ T cells sorted from blood, obtained at week 4, from a patient treated with tofacitinib. The source is a human donor with alopecia areata.

The CDR3 region is CASIPQGGWNSPLHF. CDR3 nucleotides: TGCGCCAGCATCCCGCAGGGAGGGTGGAATTCACCCCTCCACTTT. The chain combines TRBV23-1 with TRBJ1-6, with D possibly TRBD1 on 5 matching bases. TRBV23-1 is sorted into the ORF group, with uncertain function. The CDR3 totals 15 residues. V was shortened by 7 bases and J by 7 bases, with 17 bases between the two germline ends.

The rearrangement joins TRBV6-5 to TRBJ2-1; TRBD2 matches 9 bases. Looked up from germline, CDR1 is MNHEY and CDR2 is SVGAGI. CDR3 size: 15 residues. The V segment lost 6 bases and the J segment 3 bases; nucleotides outside the gene matches: 6. DNA of the CDR3: TGTGCCAGCAGATTTAGCGGGGGCCTCTACAATGAGCAGTTCTTC. It codes for CASRFSGGLYNEQFF.

This clone was seen a single time. V usage is TRBV30 and J usage is TRBJ2-1, with TRBD1 matching over 8 bases. Looked up from germline, CDR1 is GTSNPN and CDR2 is SVGIG (reference sequence). Trimming removed 0 bases from V and 5 bases from J; junction bases left unmatched: 3. This CDR3 comprises 14 residues. In nucleotides, the CDR3 is TGTGCCTGGAGTGTGGGGACAGGAAACAATGAGCAGTTCTTC. Residues: CAWSVGTGNNEQFF.

This clone was seen more than once but under ten times. The gene calls are TRBV19 and TRBJ2-3; 11 positions match TRBD1. V was pared by 9 bases and J by 2 bases, with 4 bases of the junction left unmatched. The CDR3 is 14 residues long. Germline loops: CDR1 LNHDA, CDR2 SQIVND (reference sequence). CDR3 coding DNA: TGTGCCAGCGAGGACAGGGGGCTCACAGATACGCAGTATTTT. It codes for CASEDRGLTDTQYF.

J is TRBJ2-3 and V is TRBV9; possibly TRBD2 for D (5 bases). Germline V gene sequence: CDR1 SGDLS, CDR2 YYNGEE. CDR3 length: 16 residues. V lost 1 base and J 2 bases, leaving 14 bases between the germline ends. The CDR3 spells CASSVFGGGPTDTQYF. Here the CDR3 DNA reads TGTGCCAGCAGCGTATTTGGCGGCGGGCCCACAGATACGCAGTATTTT.

The chain has TRBV29-1 and TRBJ1-2; D remains unclear. V dropped 3 bases and J dropped 3 bases, with 11 bases sitting between them. This CDR3 spans 13 amino acids. Looked up from germline, CDR1 is SQVTM and CDR2 is ANQGSEA. CDR3 coding DNA: TGCAGCGTTGAGGCAGAGGGTCACTATGGCTACACCTTC. This gives the protein CSVEAEGHYGYTF.

The rearrangement uses TRBV10-3 and TRBJ2-7, with 7 bases aligning to TRBD1. Trimming took 10 bases from V and 3 from J; bases not matched to a gene: 3. There are 11 residues in the CDR3. Germline V gene lookup returns CDR1 ENHRY and CDR2 SYGVKD. CDR3 DNA sequence: TGTGCCACCGGGGACAGCTACGAGCAGTACTTC. Protein: CATGDSYEQYF.

The chain has TRBV9 and TRBJ2-3; TRBD2 aligns across 9 bases. The CDR3 spans 17 residues. The germline V gene encodes CDR1 SGDLS and CDR2 YYNGEE. V shed 0 bases and J 6 bases; nucleotides not matched to a gene: 11. In nucleotides, the CDR3 is TGTGCCAGCAGCGTAGGGGGGACTAGCACTAGAGGCGATACGCAGTATTTT. This gives the protein CASSVGGTSTRGDTQYF. Full variable domain (remainder filled in from reference TRBV9 and TRBJ2-3): DSGVTQTPKHLITATGQRVTLRCSPRSGDLSVYWYQQSLDQGLQFLIQYYNGEERAKGNILERFSAQQFPDLHSELNLSSLELGDSALYFCASSVGGTSTRGDTQYFGPGTRLTVL.

A few counts support this clone. The chain has TRBV29-1 and TRBJ2-3, with D perhaps matching TRBD2 (6 bases). The CDR3 consists of 13 residues. Germline-derived CDR1 and CDR2 are SQVTM and ANQGSEA. Trimming removed 4 bases at V and 0 bases at J, with 8 bases between. The CDR3 spells CSVGGISTDTQYF. CDR3 nucleotides: TGCAGCGTTGGCGGGATTAGCACAGATACGCAGTATTTT.

Only a few counts were recorded for this clone. The rearrangement links TRBV5-6 to TRBJ2-5; D remains ambiguous. Germline V gene sequence: CDR1 SGHDT, CDR2 YYEEEE. The CDR3 has 16 residues. V was pared by 0 bases and J by 2 bases, with 14 bases between. The CDR3 DNA is TGTGCCAGCAGCTTGGGAGCAGGCAACTCTCAAGAGACCCAGTACTTC. As protein: CASSLGAGNSQETQYF.

The chain carries TRBV27 and TRBJ2-7; D ambiguous. The CDR3 runs to 13 residues. V was trimmed by 6 bases and J by 2 bases, leaving 11 bases between them. Germline V gives CDR1 MNHEY, CDR2 SMNVEV (reference sequence). This CDR3 reads CASSWASAYEQYF. The CDR3 DNA reads TGTGCCAGCAGCTGGGCCAGCGCCTACGAGCAGTACTTC.

This clone was recorded only once. J is TRBJ2-1 and V is TRBV29-1; D gene uncertain. The CDR3 consists of 11 residues. From germline, CDR1 is SQVTM and CDR2 ANQGSEA. V was shortened by 4 bases and J by 5 bases, with 6 bases between the two germline ends. Here the CDR3 reads CSVVPHNEQFF. DNA for the CDR3: TGCAGCGTTGTTCCCCACAATGAGCAGTTCTTC.

The rearrangement joins TRBV30 to TRBJ2-1; no firm D call. Trimming stripped 1 base from V and 0 bases from J, with 10 bases between. Germline assignment: CDR1 GTSNPN and CDR2 SVGIG (reference sequence). The CDR3 runs to 15 residues. CDR3 bases: TGTGCCTGGAGTGCATCGGTCGGCTCCTACAATGAGCAGTTCTTC. The encoded protein is CAWSASVGSYNEQFF.

This clone was found a few times. CDR3 sequence: CASSLESGGATDTQYF. CDR3 bases: TGTGCCAGCAGCTTGGAGAGCGGGGGGGCCACAGATACGCAGTATTTT. The chain links TRBV5-4 to TRBJ2-3; 10 bases map to TRBD2. The junction had 3 bases not matched to a gene; V was cut back by 0 bases and J by 2 bases. Germline V gene sequence: CDR1 SGHNT, CDR2 YYREEE (reference sequence). This CDR3 is 16 amino acids long.

This chain uses TRBV6-5 with TRBJ1-2, with 11 bases fitting TRBD1. Trimming removed 7 bases from V and 7 bases from J; junction bases left unmatched: 8. This CDR3 region has 14 residues. The germline gives CDR1 MNHEY, CDR2 SVGAGI. CDR3: CASNPGQGVRGYTF. In nucleotides, the CDR3 is TGTGCCAGCAATCCGGGACAGGGGGTACGTGGCTACACCTTC.

This clone was recorded once. This chain joins TRBV27 and TRBJ2-3; 9 bases are a match to TRBD1. The CDR3 loop spans 15 amino acids. The germline V gene encodes CDR1 MNHEY and CDR2 SMNVEV (reference sequence). V shed 6 bases, J shed 5 bases, and the junction held 9 bases outside the gene matches. CDR3 sequence: CASRVLQGAEDTQYF. For the CDR3, the DNA is TGTGCCAGCAGAGTCCTACAGGGGGCAGAAGATACGCAGTATTTT.

The chain employs TRBV6-1 and TRBJ2-1; TRBD1 aligns across 9 bases. V was clipped by 7 bases and J by 4 bases; unmatched bases: 5. Germline V lookup: CDR1 MNHNS, CDR2 SASEGT. This CDR3 comprises 14 residues. This chain's CDR3 is CASIGTGSYNEQFF. The CDR3 DNA follows: TGTGCCAGCATCGGGACAGGGTCATACAATGAGCAGTTCTTC.

The chain employs TRBV5-4 and TRBJ2-2; D remains unclear. This CDR3 spans 11 amino acids. CDR1 and CDR2 from the germline V gene are SGHNT and YYREEE (reference sequence). V was pared by 6 bases and J by 5 bases, with 5 bases between. The CDR3 DNA follows: TGTGCCAGCACCACAACCGGGGAGCTGTTTTTT. Translated: CASTTTGELFF.

This clone has a handful of counts. V and J are TRBV29-1 and TRBJ2-1; 8 bases are a match to TRBD1. CDR1 is SQVTM, CDR2 ANQGSEA, per germline. The CDR3 spans 15 residues. The J segment lost 8 bases and the V segment lost 2 bases, leaving 11 bases of the junction unmatched. The CDR3 spells CSVEYSTTGEDEQFF. CDR3 nucleotides: TGCAGCGTTGAATACTCTACGACAGGGGAGGATGAGCAGTTCTTC.

V and J are TRBV7-8 and TRBJ2-2; no reliable D call. In germline, CDR1 is SGHVS, CDR2 FQNEAQ. This CDR3 spans 13 amino acids. V lost 5 bases and J lost 6, with 10 bases in between. The CDR3 DNA follows: TGTGCCAGCAGCCTCACAGCTTCCGGGGAGCTGTTTTTT. Encoded protein: CASSLTASGELFF.

This clone was observed a few times. This chain uses TRBV5-4 with TRBJ2-7, with 9 bases identical to TRBD1. There are 12 residues in the CDR3. V lost 4 bases and J lost 11; bases outside the gene matches: 7. Per germline, CDR1 SGHNT and CDR2 YYREEE (reference sequence). The DNA for the CDR3 is TGTGCCAGCAGCCCTGGGACAGGGTGGGAGTACTTC. It is translated as CASSPGTGWEYF.

CDR3 in DNA: TGTGCCAGCAGCCCGCGGGAGTGGTCCTCCTACGAGCAGTACTTC. Its protein is CASSPREWSSYEQYF. The rearrangement uses TRBV7-8 and TRBJ2-7; 7 positions match TRBD2. V was pared by 5 bases and J by 0 bases, with 7 bases of the junction left unmatched. The CDR3 spans 15 residues. CDR1 and CDR2 from the germline V gene are SGHVS and FQNEAQ.

The chain combines TRBV7-9 with TRBJ1-4; D call uncertain. The germline gives CDR1 SEHNR, CDR2 FQNEAQ (reference sequence). The CDR3 consists of 11 residues. The V end lost 7 bases, the J end lost 7 bases, and 7 bases lay between the germline ends. CDR3 coding DNA: TGTGCCAGCACCGGCGGTGAAAAACTGTTTTTT. Translating gives CASTGGEKLFF.

This clone was detected only once. The genes are TRBV30 and TRBJ2-7, with 7 bases fitting TRBD2. CDR3 size: 14 residues. J gave up 2 bases and V 2 bases, and 6 bases lay outside the gene matches. CDR1 is GTSNPN and CDR2 is SVGIG in the germline V gene (reference sequence). This CDR3 is CAWSRESGTYEQYF. CDR3 coding DNA: TGTGCCTGGAGTAGGGAAAGCGGGACCTACGAGCAGTACTTC.

The chain couples TRBV15 to TRBJ1-5; 7 bases line up with TRBD1. The ends lost 4 bases at V and 7 bases at J; junction bases unmatched: 10. CDR1 and CDR2 from the germline V gene are LNHNV and YYDKDF (reference sequence). There are 15 residues in the CDR3. CDR3: CATSTYRGVGQPQHF. The CDR3 coding sequence is TGTGCCACCAGCACCTACAGGGGCGTTGGACAGCCCCAGCATTTT.

The V gene is TRBV5-1, the J gene TRBJ2-7; no definite D call. Germline CDR1 and CDR2: SGHRS and YFSETQ. Trimming removed 0 bases from V and 5 bases from J, with 6 bases in between. The length of the CDR3 is 12 residues. CDR3 nucleotide sequence: TGCGCCAGCAGCTTGGTAGGGAACGAGCAGTACTTC. It encodes CASSLVGNEQYF.

V is TRBV4-2 and J is TRBJ2-3; 8 nucleotides line up with TRBD1. The CDR3 is 14 amino acids. The germline V gene has CDR1 LGHNA and CDR2 YNFKEQ. V lost 4 bases, J lost 4 bases, and 4 bases stayed unmatched. The CDR3 loop is CASSRETGADTQYF. As DNA, the CDR3 is TGTGCCAGCAGCCGGGAGACAGGGGCAGATACGCAGTATTTT.

This chain uses TRBV5-1 with TRBJ2-2; no clear D. The CDR3 extends over 12 amino acids. CDR1 is SGHRS and CDR2 is YFSETQ in the germline V gene. V was cut by 1 base and J by 2 bases, with 0 bases left in between. DNA of the CDR3: TGCGCCAGCAGCTTGAACACCGGGGAGCTGTTTTTT. It is translated as CASSLNTGELFF.

The chain carries TRBV29-1 and TRBJ1-2, with unresolved D. The CDR3 is made up of 13 amino acids. The germline CDR1 and CDR2 sequences are SQVTM and ANQGSEA. Trimming removed 0 bases from V and 3 bases from J, with 8 bases in between. This chain's CDR3 is CSVEDRLDYGYTF. In DNA, the CDR3 is TGCAGCGTTGAAGATCGGCTGGACTATGGCTACACCTTC.

The chain employs TRBV10-3 and TRBJ2-3, with TRBD2 identical over 13 bases. CDR3 length equals 16 residues. Germline V gene data show CDR1 as ENHRY and CDR2 as SYGVKD. V lost 10 bases, J lost 0 bases, and 7 bases stayed unmatched. CDR3 sequence (DNA): TGTGCCACCGGGACTAGCGGGACTTCTAGCACAGATACGCAGTATTTT. The encoded protein is CATGTSGTSSTDTQYF.

V is TRBV27 and J is TRBJ1-5; TRBD1 matches at 7 bases. The germline CDR1 and CDR2 sequences are MNHEY and SMNVEV (reference sequence). J gave up 4 bases and V 5 bases, and 2 bases lay outside the gene matches. CDR3 length: 13 amino acids. CDR3 DNA: TGTGCCAGCAGTCCGGGACAGAATCAGCCCCAGCATTTT. The encoded protein is CASSPGQNQPQHF.

This clone was counted between two and nine times. This chain links TRBV29-1 with TRBJ1-1; 7 positions match TRBD1. Trimming removed 7 bases from V and 0 bases from J; junction bases left unmatched: 5. The germline gives CDR1 SQVTM, CDR2 ANQGSEA. The CDR3 loop spans 13 amino acids. The CDR3 region is CSARTGLNTEAFF. In nucleotides, the CDR3 is TGCAGCGCCAGGACAGGCTTGAACACTGAAGCTTTCTTT.